This T cell receptor (beta chain) emerged from a study of cytotoxic CD8 clonotypes in ibrutinib-treated CLL (dated by TCRdb to about 2021). Regarding the research as a whole: In this cohort, approximately 14 patients were treatment-naive and roughly ten were relapsed/refractory, while around 18 had unmutated IGHV. Partial responses were observed in 24 patients and complete responses in 2; after a median follow-up of around 68 months, remission was maintained in around 14 patients and progression was observed in approximately 12. The response samples were drawn at a median of roughly twelve months into treatment, with a range of about 6 to 36 months. On average, each sample had about 250,000 productive templates and 100,000 or so productive rearrangements. Longitudinal samples were obtainable from about 30% of the 86 participants in the trial. Cryopreserved peripheral blood mononuclear cells were obtained before treatment, at response, and at either sustained remission or disease progression. Every sample from remission and from progressive disease was obtained while the patients were still on ibrutinib. What the work shows at the level of the full study, not this receptor alone: Clonality increased at ibrutinib response, stayed stable in sustained remission, and fell back toward baseline at progression. Public clonotypes were found to be uncommon and were observed to contract or remain stable during treatment; the increase in clonality was shown to reflect expansion of private clonotypes at ibrutinib response. Lymph node repertoires were not examined, and the timing of sampling was not matched between patients in sustained remission and those whose disease progressed. At baseline, clonality was higher than in age-matched healthy donors and showed a strong correlation with circulating CD8+ T-cell counts.

From cysteine to phenylalanine, the CDR3 is 15 amino acids long. The read is trimmed to its CDR3 DNA, 45 bases read in frame from base 1. The V end gives up 2 bases and the J end 3 bases, leaving 4 bases in the junction not matched to a gene. From a lookup of the germline V gene, CDR1 and CDR2 are SGHRS and YFSETQ. On a MiSeq, deep resolution sequencing aimed for a depth between 1 in 1 million and 1 in 200,000 T cells, with each clonotype covered 10x on average. TCR beta libraries were generated with the immunoSEQ hsTCRB Kit. The study's processing was this. The data were analyzed with ImmunoSEQ Analyzer and ImmunoSEQ Data Assistant, and V, D and J gene assignments followed IMGT definitions. Clonality, which ranges from 0 to 1, was calculated by subtracting the normalized Shannon entropy of productive rearrangement frequencies from one. Only overrepresented clonotypes making up at least 0.05% of each patient's repertoire were included in the public clonotype analysis. Some twelve repertoires from age-matched healthy donors, obtained from immuneACCESS, served as clonality controls. TCRdb's version of the immuneACCESS table is confined to in-frame rearrangements and falls short of the full clone set. An unresolved V gene accounts for under half of the shortfall where checked; the remainder is of unknown origin. The V and J calls and clone size are taken from that table; D and trimming were inferred from the DNA. The sample table contains 300,000 to 400,000 clones; only one count was recorded for under 70% of them. Approximately 6% of the sample lies in the top ten.

For TCR beta library preparation, around 2 micrograms of genomic DNA were isolated from cryopreserved PBMCs. High-throughput TCR beta sequencing was performed on longitudinal blood samples from CLL patients receiving ibrutinib monotherapy. The patients took part in an open-label, single-center phase 2 trial of ibrutinib monotherapy. Worth noting for this clone: Its antigen specificity is not known. No much larger clone exists at a distance of one base, and base qualities are not known.

The source material was PBMCs, sampled after 36 months of ibrutinib treatment. The sequence is built from TRBV5-1 and TRBJ2-3; TRBD1 lines up with 9 middle nucleotides. This clonotype was obtained from a human donor with chronic lymphocytic leukemia. In nucleotides, the sequence is TGCGCCAGCAGCTTATTCGGACAGGGGACAGATACGCAGTATTTT. It is translated as CASSLFGQGTDTQYF.